This T cell receptor beta chain was found in a study of blood T cell repertoires in COVID-19. In the study overall: Collection of acute and convalescent COVID-19 samples took place in the United States, Italy and Spain. T cells, B-cell-depleted T cells, or PBMCs provided the cDNA or gDNA that served as material.

Methods used by the authors: Estimates of nucleated cell counts were drawn from the amplification of reference gene primers. Clones were read by immunoSEQ multiplex PCR, and TCRdb kept only the in-frame ones, dropping some. V and J calls and clone size come straight from that table; D and trimming were deduced from the DNA. The data show about 240,000 clones, with approximately 86% seen just once and 3% to 4% held by the top ten. This clone was observed a handful of times. A read error may produce the germline difference seen at one junction end. Participants were placed into cohorts based on the clinical history they reported. Sequenced material: PBMCs or T cells enriched from blood (not recorded which). This receptor was identified in a woman between 35 and 50 years old with acute COVID-19.

CDR3 nucleotide sequence: TGTGCCAGCTCATCACCTAGCGGGAGTTTTGAGCAGTTCTTC. It yields the protein CASSSPSGSFEQFF. This chain joins TRBV18 and TRBJ2-1; 10 nucleotides line up with TRBD2. Germline V CDR1 and CDR2: KGHSH, LQKENI. This CDR3 has 14 residues.